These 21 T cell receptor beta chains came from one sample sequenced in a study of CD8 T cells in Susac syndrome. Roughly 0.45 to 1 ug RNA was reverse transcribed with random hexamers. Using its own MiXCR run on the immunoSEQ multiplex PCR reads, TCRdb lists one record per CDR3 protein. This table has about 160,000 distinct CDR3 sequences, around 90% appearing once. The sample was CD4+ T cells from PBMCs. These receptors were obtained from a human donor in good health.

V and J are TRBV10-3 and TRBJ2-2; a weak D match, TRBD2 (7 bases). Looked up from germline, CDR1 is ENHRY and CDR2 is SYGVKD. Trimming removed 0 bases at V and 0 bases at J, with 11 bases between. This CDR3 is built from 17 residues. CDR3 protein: CAISESRGAANTGELFF. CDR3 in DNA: TGTGCCATCAGTGAGTCCCGGGGGGCAGCGAACACCGGGGAGCTGTTTTTT.

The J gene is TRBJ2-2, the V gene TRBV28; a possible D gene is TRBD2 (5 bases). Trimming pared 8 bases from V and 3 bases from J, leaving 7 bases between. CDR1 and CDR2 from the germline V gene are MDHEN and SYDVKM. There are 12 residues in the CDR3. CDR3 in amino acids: CASGSHTGELFF. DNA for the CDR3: TGTGCCAGCGGGAGCCACACCGGGGAGCTGTTTTTT.

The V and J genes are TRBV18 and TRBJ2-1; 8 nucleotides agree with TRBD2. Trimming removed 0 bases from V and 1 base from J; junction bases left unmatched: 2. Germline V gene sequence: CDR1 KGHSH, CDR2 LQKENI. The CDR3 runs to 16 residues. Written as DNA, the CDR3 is TGTGCCAGCTCACCACCGGGGACTAGATCCTACAATGAGCAGTTCTTC. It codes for CASSPPGTRSYNEQFF. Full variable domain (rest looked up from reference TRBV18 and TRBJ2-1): NAGVMQNPRHLVRRRGQEARLRCSPMKGHSHVYWYRQLPEEGLKFMVYLQKENIIDESGMPKERFSAEFPKEGPSILRIQQVVRGDSAAYFCASSPPGTRSYNEQFFGPGTRLTVL.

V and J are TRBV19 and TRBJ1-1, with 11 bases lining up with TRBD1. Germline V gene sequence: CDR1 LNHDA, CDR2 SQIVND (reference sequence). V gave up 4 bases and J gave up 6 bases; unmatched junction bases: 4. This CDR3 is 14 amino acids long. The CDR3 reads CASSRTGGLAEAFF. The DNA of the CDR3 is TGTGCCAGTAGTAGGACAGGGGGCTTGGCTGAAGCTTTCTTT.

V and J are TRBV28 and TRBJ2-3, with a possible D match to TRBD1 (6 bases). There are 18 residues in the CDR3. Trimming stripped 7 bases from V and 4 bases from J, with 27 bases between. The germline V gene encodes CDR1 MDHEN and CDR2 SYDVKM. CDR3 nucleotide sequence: TGTGCCAGCAAGTTTCGGGCCCCGAGGGGGAGCCCCGCAGATACGCAGTATTTT. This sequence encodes CASKFRAPRGSPADTQYF. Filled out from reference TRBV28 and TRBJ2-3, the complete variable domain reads DVKVTQSSRYLVKRTGEKVFLECVQDMDHENMFWYRQDPGLGLRLIYFSYDVKMKEKGDIPEGYSVSREKKERFSLILESASTNQTSMYLCASKFRAPRGSPADTQYFGPGTRLTVL.

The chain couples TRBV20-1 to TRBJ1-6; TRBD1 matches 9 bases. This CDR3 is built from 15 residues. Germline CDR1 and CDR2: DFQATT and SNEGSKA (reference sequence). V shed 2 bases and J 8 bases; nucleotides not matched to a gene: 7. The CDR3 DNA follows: TGCAGTGCTAGATCTCCGGGACAGGGACATTCACCCCTCCACTTT. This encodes CSARSPGQGHSPLHF.

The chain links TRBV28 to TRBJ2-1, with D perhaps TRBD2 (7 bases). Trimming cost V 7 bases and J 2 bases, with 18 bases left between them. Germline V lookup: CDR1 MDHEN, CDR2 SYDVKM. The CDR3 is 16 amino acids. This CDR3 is CASIPGGAVTYNEQFF. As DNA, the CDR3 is TGTGCCAGCATTCCTGGGGGGGCAGTGACCTACAATGAGCAGTTCTTC. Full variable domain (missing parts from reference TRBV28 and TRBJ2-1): DVKVTQSSRYLVKRTGEKVFLECVQDMDHENMFWYRQDPGLGLRLIYFSYDVKMKEKGDIPEGYSVSREKKERFSLILESASTNQTSMYLCASIPGGAVTYNEQFFGPGTRLTVL.

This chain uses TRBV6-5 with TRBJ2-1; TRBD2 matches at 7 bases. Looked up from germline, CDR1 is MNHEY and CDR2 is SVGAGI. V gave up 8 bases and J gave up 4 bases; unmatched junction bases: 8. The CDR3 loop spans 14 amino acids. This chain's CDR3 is CASRRSGGYNEQFF. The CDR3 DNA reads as TGTGCCAGCCGAAGGTCCGGGGGGTACAATGAGCAGTTCTTC.

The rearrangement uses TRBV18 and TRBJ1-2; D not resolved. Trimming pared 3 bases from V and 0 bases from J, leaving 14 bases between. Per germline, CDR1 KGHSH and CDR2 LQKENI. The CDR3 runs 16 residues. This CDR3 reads CASSPGTGSSNYGYTF. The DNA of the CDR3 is TGTGCCAGCTCACCTGGTACTGGGTCTTCTAACTATGGCTACACCTTC.

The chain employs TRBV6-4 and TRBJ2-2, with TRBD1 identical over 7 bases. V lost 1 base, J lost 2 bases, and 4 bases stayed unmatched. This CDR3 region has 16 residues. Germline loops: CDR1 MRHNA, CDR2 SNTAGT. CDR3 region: CASSDYRDSNTGELFF. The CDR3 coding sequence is TGTGCCAGCAGTGACTACCGGGACAGCAACACCGGGGAGCTGTTTTTT.

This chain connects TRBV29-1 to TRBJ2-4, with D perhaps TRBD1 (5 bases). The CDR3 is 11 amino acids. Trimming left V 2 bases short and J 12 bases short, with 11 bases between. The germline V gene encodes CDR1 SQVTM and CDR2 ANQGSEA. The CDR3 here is CSVEKGQGQYF. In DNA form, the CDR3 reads TGCAGCGTTGAAAAGGGTCAGGGTCAGTACTTC.

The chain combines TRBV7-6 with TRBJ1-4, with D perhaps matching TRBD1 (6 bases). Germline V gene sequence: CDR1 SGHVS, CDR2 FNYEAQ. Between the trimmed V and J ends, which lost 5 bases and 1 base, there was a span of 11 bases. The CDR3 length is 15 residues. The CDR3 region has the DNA TGTGCCAGCAGCCCGGGGGGCAGAACTAATGAAAAACTGTTTTTT. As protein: CASSPGGRTNEKLFF. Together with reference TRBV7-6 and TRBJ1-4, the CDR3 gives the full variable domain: GAGVSQSPRYKVTKRGQDVALRCDPISGHVSLYWYRQALGQGPEFLTYFNYEAQQDKSGLPNDRFSAERPEGSISTLTIQRTEQRDSAMYRCASSPGGRTNEKLFFGSGTQLSVL.

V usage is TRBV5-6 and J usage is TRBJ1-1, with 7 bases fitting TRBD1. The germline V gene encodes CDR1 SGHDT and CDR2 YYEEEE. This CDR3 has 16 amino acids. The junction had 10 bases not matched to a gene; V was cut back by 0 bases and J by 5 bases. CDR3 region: CASSLDPGGLRTEAFF. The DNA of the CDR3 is TGTGCCAGCAGCTTGGATCCAGGGGGTCTGCGAACTGAAGCTTTCTTT.

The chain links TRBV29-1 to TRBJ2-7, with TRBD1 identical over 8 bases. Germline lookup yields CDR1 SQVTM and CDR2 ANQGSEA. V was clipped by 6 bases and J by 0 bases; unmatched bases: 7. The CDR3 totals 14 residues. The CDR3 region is CSVRRTGSSYEQYF. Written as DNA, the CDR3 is TGCAGCGTGAGACGGACAGGGAGCTCCTACGAGCAGTACTTC.

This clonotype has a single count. The chain's CDR3 is CASTKRGREYEQYF. CDR3 in DNA: TGTGCCAGCACCAAAAGGGGACGGGAGTACGAGCAGTACTTC. The chain employs TRBV6-6 and TRBJ2-7; a weak D match, TRBD2 (6 bases). This CDR3 has 14 amino acids. The germline V and J ends were trimmed by 7 bases and 4 bases, with 17 bases remaining between them. Germline V gene lookup returns CDR1 MNHNY and CDR2 SVGAGI (reference sequence).

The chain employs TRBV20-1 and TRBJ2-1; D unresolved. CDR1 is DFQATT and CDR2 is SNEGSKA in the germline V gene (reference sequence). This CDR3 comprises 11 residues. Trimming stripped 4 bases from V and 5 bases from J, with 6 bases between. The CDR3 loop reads CSAKVNNEQFF. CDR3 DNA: TGCAGTGCTAAGGTTAACAATGAGCAGTTCTTC.

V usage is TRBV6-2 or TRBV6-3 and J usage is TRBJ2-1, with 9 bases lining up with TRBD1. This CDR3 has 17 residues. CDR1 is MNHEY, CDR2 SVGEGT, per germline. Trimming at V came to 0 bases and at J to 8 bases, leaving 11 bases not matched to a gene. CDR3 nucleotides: TGTGCCAGCAGTTACTCTGAGGGACAGGGATATGACGATGAGCAGTTCTTC. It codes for CASSYSEGQGYDDEQFF.

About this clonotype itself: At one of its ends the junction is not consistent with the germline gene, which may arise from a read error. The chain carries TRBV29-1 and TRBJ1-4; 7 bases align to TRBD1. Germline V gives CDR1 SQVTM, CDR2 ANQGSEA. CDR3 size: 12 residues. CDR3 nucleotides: TGCAGCGTGGAAGGGAACAGGGGAGAACTGTTTTTT. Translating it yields CSVEGNRGELFF.

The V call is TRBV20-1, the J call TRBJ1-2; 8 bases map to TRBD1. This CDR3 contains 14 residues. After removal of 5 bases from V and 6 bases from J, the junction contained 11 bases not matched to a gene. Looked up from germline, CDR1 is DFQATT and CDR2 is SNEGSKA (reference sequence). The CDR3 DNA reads TGCAGTGCTGGGTCTGGACAGGGCAGGGATGGCTACACCTTC. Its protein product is CSAGSGQGRDGYTF.

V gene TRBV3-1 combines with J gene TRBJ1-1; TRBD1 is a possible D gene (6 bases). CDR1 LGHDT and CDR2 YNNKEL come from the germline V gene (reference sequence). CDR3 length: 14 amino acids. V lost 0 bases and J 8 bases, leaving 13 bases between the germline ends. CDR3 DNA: TGTGCCAGCAGCCAAGATCGGAGGGGGGCGGAAGCTTTCTTT. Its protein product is CASSQDRRGAEAFF.

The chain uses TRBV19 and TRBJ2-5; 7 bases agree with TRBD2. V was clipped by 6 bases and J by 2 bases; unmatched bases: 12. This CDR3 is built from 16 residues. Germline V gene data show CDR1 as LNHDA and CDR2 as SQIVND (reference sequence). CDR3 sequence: CASSPKGASGQETQYF. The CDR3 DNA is TGTGCCAGTAGCCCAAAAGGGGCTAGCGGACAAGAGACCCAGTACTTC.